The 27 T cell receptor beta chains in this list originate from one sample, sequenced in a study of cytomegalovirus exposure and HLA in healthy donors. The PCR ran on 60 Vbeta and 13 Jbeta primers. Clones were sequenced by immunoSEQ multiplex PCR, and TCRdb holds only the in-frame ones, with some missing. The table includes more than 95,000 clones, roughly 80% detected once. Sequencing was carried out using PBMCs. The receptors here all came from a woman in her thirties or forties in good health and CMV-seropositive.

The count of this clone is one. The gene calls are TRBV5-1 and TRBJ1-1; D is unresolved. V lost 4 bases to trimming and J lost 0 bases, with 7 bases between them. There are 13 residues in the CDR3. Germline CDR1 is SGHRS and CDR2 is YFSETQ. Here the CDR3 reads CASSAEVNTEAFF. In DNA, the CDR3 is TGCGCCAGCAGCGCGGAAGTGAACACTGAAGCTTTCTTT.

Only one count was recorded for this clone. This CDR3 reads CASSAEGGGVYGYTF. CDR3 sequence (DNA): TGTGCCAGCAGTGCTGAAGGGGGCGGTGTCTATGGCTACACCTTC. The rearrangement uses TRBV6-1 and TRBJ1-2, with 7 positions matching TRBD1. CDR1 and CDR2 (germline): MNHNS, SASEGT. This CDR3 has 15 amino acids. V lost 4 bases and J lost 4; bases outside the gene matches: 9.

This chain uses TRBV14 with TRBJ2-1; TRBD2 agrees at 7 bases. Per germline, CDR1 SGHDN and CDR2 FVKESK. CDR3 length: 20 residues. Germline trimming cut 4 bases from V and 6 bases from J; bases unmatched to any gene: 24. CDR3 coding DNA: TGTGCCAGCAGCCCCCGACTAGCCGTTTTTGGACGACCCCTCGGCAATGAGCAGTTCTTC. It translates to CASSPRLAVFGRPLGNEQFF.

This clone turned up a few times. The chain employs TRBV4-2 and TRBJ2-7; 7 nucleotides agree with TRBD1. J gave up 0 bases and V 0 bases, and 5 bases lay outside the gene matches. The CDR3 is made up of 16 amino acids. Looked up from germline, CDR1 is LGHNA and CDR2 is YNFKEQ. CDR3 residues: CASSQDQGDTSYEQYF. The CDR3 DNA follows: TGTGCCAGCAGCCAAGATCAGGGGGACACCTCCTACGAGCAGTACTTC.

V is TRBV15 and J is TRBJ2-7; D remains ambiguous. Germline V lookup: CDR1 LNHNV, CDR2 YYDKDF (reference sequence). The CDR3 is 14 amino acids. The V end lost 0 bases, the J end lost 1 base, and 7 bases lay between the germline ends. This CDR3 is CATSRDPRSYEQYF. In DNA, the CDR3 is TGTGCCACCAGCAGAGATCCGAGGTCCTACGAGCAGTACTTC.

J is TRBJ2-3 and V is TRBV7-9; tentatively, D is TRBD2 (5 bases). Trimming removed 5 bases from V and 13 bases from J, with 19 bases in between. This CDR3 is built from 13 residues. Germline values: CDR1 SEHNR, CDR2 FQNEAQ (reference sequence). CDR3 DNA sequence: TGTGCCAGCAGCCAAGCTGGAGAGGGTAAGGAGTATTTT. Amino acids: CASSQAGEGKEYF.

This chain joins TRBV14 and TRBJ2-2; 7 bases are a match to TRBD2. Per the germline V gene, CDR1 is SGHDN and CDR2 is FVKESK. J lost 4 bases, V lost 2 bases, and 7 bases had no gene match. The CDR3 length is 16 residues. This CDR3 reads CASSQRIAGRTGELFF. CDR3 in DNA: TGTGCCAGCAGCCAAAGAATAGCGGGCCGCACCGGGGAGCTGTTTTTT.

This clone is a singleton in its sample. This sequence joins TRBV18 and TRBJ2-1; 7 bases match TRBD1. The germline gives CDR1 KGHSH, CDR2 LQKENI. The V segment lost 3 bases and the J segment 15 bases; nucleotides outside the gene matches: 17. The CDR3 is 15 amino acids. CDR3 coding DNA: TGTGCCAGCTCACCCCGACAGGGTCCCGGGGATGAGTGGTTCTTC. This translates into CASSPRQGPGDEWFF.

This rearrangement joins TRBV5-8 to TRBJ2-1; 10 positions match TRBD2. CDR3 length equals 15 residues. Germline CDR1 is SGHTS and CDR2 is YDEGEE. Unmatched junction bases numbered 6, after V lost 0 bases and J lost 9 bases. In DNA, the CDR3 is TGTGCCAGCAGCTTGGCCCTAGCGGGAGTCACTGAGCAGTTCTTC. Residues: CASSLALAGVTEQFF.

The chain carries TRBV5-4 and TRBJ1-4, with D perhaps TRBD1 (5 bases). The germline V gene encodes CDR1 SGHNT and CDR2 YYREEE (reference sequence). The CDR3 is made up of 14 amino acids. V was pared by 0 bases and J by 4 bases, with 7 bases between. The CDR3 DNA follows: TGTGCCAGCAGCTTGGGGGGGGATAATGAAAAACTGTTTTTT. Translating it yields CASSLGGDNEKLFF.

This clone was counted between two and nine times. The V call is TRBV9, the J call TRBJ2-7; 8 positions match TRBD1. Germline CDR1 SGDLS, CDR2 YYNGEE. This CDR3 contains 14 residues. The V segment lost 4 bases and the J segment 6 bases; nucleotides outside the gene matches: 9. CDR3 sequence (DNA): TGTGCCAGCAGCCCCCGGGACAGGTTTCCCGAGCAGTACTTC. Translation gives CASSPRDRFPEQYF.

The rearrangement uses TRBV30 and TRBJ1-2; D is undetermined. This CDR3 contains 14 residues. Trimming shortened V by 5 bases and J by 3 bases, and 16 bases separated the two germline ends. From germline, CDR1 is GTSNPN and CDR2 SVGIG (reference sequence). CDR3 DNA: TGTGCCTGGGGACGGGCCGGAGGCTACTATGGCTACACCTTC. Encoded protein: CAWGRAGGYYGYTF.

The chain couples TRBV28 to TRBJ1-4; no reliable D call. The CDR3 is made up of 12 amino acids. Deletions cut 8 bases from V and 8 bases from J, with 12 bases between. CDR1 is MDHEN and CDR2 is SYDVKM in the germline V gene. For the CDR3, the DNA is TGTGCCAGCGATGGCCCAGGAGAAAAACTGTTTTTT. Translating gives CASDGPGEKLFF.

In this sample, this clone turned up once. The chain's CDR3 is CASSIGGGAEAFF. The CDR3 DNA reads as TGTGCCAGTAGTATAGGGGGAGGCGCTGAAGCTTTCTTT. This sequence joins TRBV19 and TRBJ1-1; D unresolved. CDR3 length: 13 residues. CDR1 LNHDA and CDR2 SQIVND come from the germline V gene (reference sequence). The V end lost 1 base, the J end lost 6 bases, and 9 bases lay between the germline ends. Filled out from reference TRBV19 and TRBJ1-1, the complete variable domain reads DGGITQSPKYLFRKEGQNVTLSCEQNLNHDAMYWYRQDPGQGLRLIYYSQIVNDFQKGDIAEGYSVSREKKESFPLTVTSAQKNPTAFYLCASSIGGGAEAFFGQGTRLTVV.

The chain has TRBV6-1 and TRBJ2-5, with D possibly TRBD1 on 5 matching bases. V shed 6 bases and J shed 2 bases, with 7 bases lying between them. Germline V gives CDR1 MNHNS, CDR2 SASEGT. The length of the CDR3 is 12 residues. The CDR3: CASSQGQETQYF. In DNA form, the CDR3 reads TGTGCCAGCAGCCAGGGACAAGAGACCCAGTACTTC.

The chain has TRBV5-1 and TRBJ2-7; possible D gene TRBD1, 6 bases. The CDR3 is 16 amino acids. V gave up 0 bases and J gave up 6 bases, with 19 bases separating them. Germline CDR1 is SGHRS and CDR2 is YFSETQ. CDR3: CASSLADHREYSEQYF. The CDR3 DNA reads as TGCGCCAGCAGCTTGGCCGATCACAGGGAATATTCCGAGCAGTACTTC.

V is TRBV12-1 and J is TRBJ2-1; the table's D gene call, TRBD2, was not cross checked with the DNA. TRBV12-1 counts as a pseudogene. This CDR3 has 17 residues. The CDR3, as DNA: TGTGCCAGCAGCCCTCTGAACAGGGAGGGGATCTACAATGAGCAGTTCTTC. This gives the protein CASSPLNREGIYNEQFF.

The chain recombines TRBV28 with TRBJ2-1, with TRBD2 as a possible D gene (5 bases). The V gene's germline CDR1 is MDHEN and CDR2 SYDVKM. Between the trimmed V and J ends, which lost 8 bases and 7 bases, there was a span of 15 bases. The CDR3 loop spans 13 amino acids. The CDR3 DNA follows: TGTGCCAGCTTACGGAAGGAGGTGAATGAGCAGTTCTTC. It translates to CASLRKEVNEQFF.

CDR3 DNA sequence: TGCGCCAGCAGCCAAGGACTAGCGGGATACGAGCAGTACTTC. It codes for CASSQGLAGYEQYF. The rearrangement links TRBV5-1 to TRBJ2-7, with TRBD2 matching over 12 bases. The CDR3 spans 14 residues. Germline assignment: CDR1 SGHRS and CDR2 YFSETQ. V lost 4 bases to trimming and J lost 4 bases; unmatched junction nucleotides: 3.

The CDR3 here is CASNPGQGATNEKLFF. The CDR3 DNA follows: TGTGCCAGCAATCCGGGACAGGGGGCAACTAATGAAAAACTGTTTTTT. J is TRBJ1-4 and V is TRBV28; TRBD1 aligns across 11 bases. The V segment lost 7 bases and the J segment 0 bases; nucleotides outside the gene matches: 4. In germline, CDR1 is MDHEN, CDR2 SYDVKM. The CDR3 consists of 16 residues.

V is TRBV7-9 and J is TRBJ1-1; D is possibly TRBD1 (5 bases). This CDR3 has 14 residues. Germline CDR1 reads SEHNR; CDR2 reads FQNEAQ (reference sequence). V was clipped by 6 bases and J by 4 bases, with 15 bases between them. The CDR3 is CASSRSRQGTEAFF. For the CDR3, the DNA is TGTGCCAGCAGTCGCTCGAGGCAGGGCACTGAAGCTTTCTTT.

The chain carries TRBV5-1 and TRBJ1-5, with D perhaps matching TRBD1 (6 bases). V was shortened by 4 bases and J by 2 bases, with 19 bases between the two germline ends. CDR3 size: 17 residues. The germline gives CDR1 SGHRS, CDR2 YFSETQ. Here the CDR3 reads CASSLTGGGGGNQPQHF. The CDR3 nucleotides are TGCGCCAGCAGCCTGACAGGTGGGGGAGGGGGCAATCAGCCCCAGCATTTT.

The chain uses TRBV27 and TRBJ2-7, with 8 bases identical to TRBD2. The CDR3 sequence is 15 residues long. The ends lost 5 bases at V and 3 bases at J; junction bases unmatched: 9. Looked up from germline, CDR1 is MNHEY and CDR2 is SMNVEV (reference sequence). The CDR3 DNA follows: TGTGCCAGCAGTCTACTGCGGGAGGCCCGCTACGAGCAGTACTTC. Its protein product is CASSLLREARYEQYF.

This chain connects TRBV7-9 to TRBJ2-1; D is perhaps TRBD2 (5 bases). CDR1 and CDR2 from the germline V gene are SEHNR and FQNEAQ (reference sequence). V lost 1 base and J lost 5, with 9 bases in between. The CDR3 is made up of 14 amino acids. The CDR3 DNA follows: TGTGCCAGCAGCTTAGGACTACCCCACAATGAGCAGTTCTTC. Its translation is CASSLGLPHNEQFF.

Only one count was recorded for this clone. V usage is TRBV4-3 and J usage is TRBJ2-7, with 10 positions matching TRBD2. Germline assignment: CDR1 LGHNA and CDR2 YSLEER. J gave up 4 bases and V 4 bases, and 7 bases lay outside the gene matches. This CDR3 has 15 amino acids. The CDR3 spells CASSLGLAERYEQYF. The CDR3 region has the DNA TGCGCCAGCAGCCTAGGACTAGCGGAGAGGTACGAGCAGTACTTC.

This chain links TRBV11-1 with TRBJ2-7; TRBD2 aligns across 7 bases. There are 13 residues in the CDR3. CDR1 and CDR2 from the germline V gene are SGHAT and FQDESV (reference sequence). Trimming at V came to 5 bases and at J to 2 bases, leaving 3 bases not matched to a gene. CDR3 DNA sequence: TGTGCCAGCAGCAACGGGACTACCTACGAGCAGTACTTC. It encodes CASSNGTTYEQYF.

This clone was counted only a few times. The chain combines TRBV14 with TRBJ2-7; D is unclear. Germline V gene lookup returns CDR1 SGHDN and CDR2 FVKESK. Between the trimmed V and J ends, which lost 0 bases and 5 bases, there was a span of 5 bases. This CDR3 has 12 residues. CDR3 DNA: TGTGCCAGCAGCCAAGATTTCAACGAGCAGTACTTC. Amino acid sequence: CASSQDFNEQYF. Complete variable domain (other parts from reference TRBV14 and TRBJ2-7): EAGVTQFPSHSVIEKGQTVTLRCDPISGHDNLYWYRRVMGKEIKFLLHFVKESKQDESGMPNNRFLAERTGGTYSTLKVQPAELEDSGVYFCASSQDFNEQYFGPGTRLTVT.